A single sample is the source of the 22 T cell receptor beta chains below, sequenced in a study of vaccination and CD4 T cells after COVID-19. Their antigens remain unidentified. Treatment in this sample: approximately 11-day PBMC culture with coronavirus spike peptide pools or control peptides (ViraFEST assay). Gathered ahead of the COVID-19 pandemic (2011-2018) were the CD4+ T cells of the unexposed donor. Cultured CD4+ T cells had their DNA profiled by the Oncomine TCR Beta short-read assay. TCRdb used MiXCR to reprocess the PCR reads, holding one entry per CDR3 protein. The sample includes 7,000 to 8,500 distinct CDR3 sequences, under 40% seen only once; the top ten take about 30%. Sample: CD4+ T cells from blood, cultured in vitro. The receptor source for this set is a human donor in good health.

The chain employs TRBV2 and TRBJ2-2; 7 bases map to TRBD2. Germline V gene sequence: CDR1 SNHLY, CDR2 FYNNEI. The V gene end was trimmed by 8 bases and the J gene end by 2 bases; junction bases not matched to a gene: 11. This CDR3 region has 16 residues. The CDR3 protein is CASSDLGGGNTGELFF. Here the CDR3 DNA reads TGTGCCAGCTCCGACTTGGGCGGGGGTAACACCGGGGAGCTGTTTTTT.

The rearrangement uses TRBV20-1 and TRBJ2-5, with D perhaps matching TRBD2 (6 bases). V was clipped by 0 bases and J by 5 bases, with 16 bases between them. This CDR3 comprises 15 residues. CDR1 is DFQATT and CDR2 is SNEGSKA in the germline V gene (reference sequence). The CDR3 loop is CSARDQNSGRETQYF. The CDR3 DNA sequence: TGCAGTGCTAGAGATCAAAATAGCGGTAGGGAGACCCAGTACTTC.

This clonotype was detected only a few times. The rearrangement links TRBV20-1 to TRBJ1-5; perhaps TRBD1 as D (6 bases). This CDR3 has 15 amino acids. V was pared by 2 bases and J by 4 bases, with 15 bases between. Looked up from germline, CDR1 is DFQATT and CDR2 is SNEGSKA (reference sequence). CDR3 nucleotide sequence: TGCAGTGCTAGAAGTAGGGAGGGGGGGAATCAGCCCCAGCATTTT. It yields the protein CSARSREGGNQPQHF.

This clonotype is deemed medium-sized. As DNA, the CDR3 is TGTGCCAGCAGCTTACTAGGGGACACTGAAGCTTTCTTT. This translates into CASSLLGDTEAFF. J is TRBJ1-1 and V is TRBV7-9; TRBD1 might be the D (5 bases). Germline-derived CDR1 and CDR2 are SEHNR and FQNEAQ (reference sequence). The CDR3 runs to 13 residues. Trimming took off 2 bases at V and 3 bases at J, with 7 bases between the two ends.

Comment on this clonotype: The junction shows a germline mismatch at one end, possibly a read error. The chain is built from TRBV20-1 and TRBJ1-5; TRBD1 aligns across 8 bases. The CDR3 runs to 14 residues. Germline V lookup: CDR1 DFQATT, CDR2 SNEGSKA (reference sequence). CDR3 protein: CSATPGQVNEPQHF. CDR3 coding DNA: TGCAGTGCTACCCCGGGACAGGTCAATGAGCCCCAGCATTTT.

The sample holds one count of this clonotype. The V gene is TRBV7-9, the J gene TRBJ1-1, with 7 nucleotides matching TRBD1. V gave up 5 bases and J gave up 1 base; unmatched junction bases: 10. The CDR3 totals 16 residues. CDR1 SEHNR and CDR2 FQNEAQ come from the germline V gene (reference sequence). CDR3 sequence: CASSRKGQRENTEAFF. CDR3 nucleotides: TGTGCCAGCAGCCGAAAGGGACAGAGAGAGAACACTGAAGCTTTCTTT.

There are a few counts of this clonotype. The chain links TRBV14 to TRBJ1-1; maybe TRBD1 (5 bases). Germline V gene sequence: CDR1 SGHDN, CDR2 FVKESK. The CDR3 has 16 residues. V lost 4 bases, J lost 0 bases, and 15 bases lay in between. CDR3 protein: CASSPRVAGMNTEAFF. The CDR3 DNA follows: TGTGCCAGCAGCCCTCGGGTGGCAGGGATGAACACTGAAGCTTTCTTT.

The rearrangement uses TRBV6-1 and TRBJ2-1; weak D call: TRBD2 (5 bases). Germline-derived CDR1 and CDR2 are MNHNS and SASEGT. The germline V and J ends were trimmed by 8 bases and 6 bases, with 14 bases remaining between them. The CDR3 is 13 amino acids. CDR3 protein: CASQPSRGNEQFF. CDR3 bases: TGTGCCAGCCAACCCTCCCGGGGCAATGAGCAGTTCTTC.

This clonotype has only a few counts. The rearrangement joins TRBV20-1 to TRBJ1-5; D call uncertain. Per the germline V gene, CDR1 is DFQATT and CDR2 is SNEGSKA (reference sequence). Trimming removed 6 bases at V and 1 base at J, with 10 bases between. CDR3 length: 13 residues. This chain's CDR3 is CSASSTSNQPQHF. DNA for the CDR3: TGCAGTGCGAGTAGTACGAGCAATCAGCCCCAGCATTTT.

This clonotype was recorded a few times. The chain links TRBV10-3 to TRBJ1-1; D ambiguous. Germline loops: CDR1 ENHRY, CDR2 SYGVKD. Trimming took 6 bases from V and 0 from J, leaving 11 bases between them. The CDR3 consists of 14 residues. CDR3 loop: CAIRPDPMNTEAFF. The CDR3 nucleotides read TGTGCCATCAGGCCCGATCCTATGAACACTGAAGCTTTCTTT.

This chain links TRBV5-1 with TRBJ1-2; D is undetermined. The CDR3 spans 13 residues. The germline CDR1 and CDR2 sequences are SGHRS and YFSETQ. Between the trimmed V and J ends, which lost 4 bases and 7 bases, there was a span of 14 bases. The CDR3 sequence: CASSRAELSGYTF. CDR3 DNA: TGCGCCAGCAGCCGAGCGGAGCTATCTGGCTACACCTTC. The variable domain in full, with the rest retrieved from reference TRBV5-1 and TRBJ1-2, is KAGVTQTPRYLIKTRGQQVTLSCSPISGHRSVSWYQQTPGQGLQFLFEYFSETQRNKGNFPGRFSGRQFSNSRSEMNVSTLELGDSALYLCASSRAELSGYTFGSGTRLTVV.

This clonotype came up a few times. The V gene is TRBV7-9, the J gene TRBJ2-2; 8 bases are a match to TRBD2. The CDR3 is made up of 15 amino acids. The V gene's germline CDR1 is SEHNR and CDR2 FQNEAQ (reference sequence). V trimming: 4 bases; J trimming: 4 bases; junction bases outside the gene matches: 5. The CDR3 loop reads CASSSTGGTTGELFF. In nucleotides, the CDR3 is TGTGCCAGCAGCTCTACGGGGGGGACCACCGGGGAGCTGTTTTTT.

This clonotype was detected only once. The chain links TRBV6-5 to TRBJ1-1; no reliable D call. Trimming pared 2 bases from V and 4 bases from J, leaving 11 bases between. Germline CDR1 and CDR2: MNHEY and SVGAGI. There are 14 residues in the CDR3. CDR3 region: CASSYKGGGTEAFF. CDR3 DNA: TGTGCCAGCAGTTACAAGGGTGGCGGCACTGAAGCTTTCTTT.

J is TRBJ2-6 and V is TRBV4-2; TRBD1 aligns across 7 bases. The CDR3 sequence is 15 residues long. Germline V gene lookup returns CDR1 LGHNA and CDR2 YNFKEQ. V gave up 4 bases and J gave up 2 bases; unmatched junction bases: 2. CDR3 amino acids: CASSPTGAGANVLTF. For the CDR3, the DNA is TGTGCCAGCAGCCCTACAGGGGCTGGGGCCAACGTCCTGACTTTC.

This clonotype appeared a few times. This chain links TRBV7-6 with TRBJ2-7; weak D call: TRBD1 (6 bases). The CDR3 is made up of 15 amino acids. The V gene lost 4 bases and the J gene lost 3 bases, with 16 bases spanning the gap. CDR1 and CDR2 (germline): SGHVS, FNYEAQ. The CDR3 DNA reads TGTGCCAGCAGCTCCCCTATGACAGGATTCTACGAGCAGTACTTC. Protein sequence: CASSSPMTGFYEQYF.

J is TRBJ1-6 and V is TRBV5-1; D remains unclear. The CDR3 sequence is 14 residues long. Germline loops: CDR1 SGHRS, CDR2 YFSETQ. V lost 4 bases and J lost 8, with 13 bases in between. The CDR3 DNA is TGCGCCAGCAGCACTTCGCGGAGGGATTCACCCCTCCACTTT. Its protein is CASSTSRRDSPLHF.

The chain has TRBV2 and TRBJ2-3, with 8 bases fitting TRBD1. The CDR3 spans 14 residues. Germline V gives CDR1 SNHLY, CDR2 FYNNEI. V was clipped by 4 bases and J by 7 bases; unmatched bases: 7. CDR3: CASSVDQGANTQYF. The CDR3 region has the DNA TGTGCCAGCAGTGTGGATCAGGGGGCTAATACGCAGTATTTT.

The chain recombines TRBV12-3 or TRBV12-4 with TRBJ1-5; no reliable D call. This CDR3 comprises 15 residues. The V gene lost 4 bases and the J gene lost 7 bases, with 17 bases spanning the gap. The CDR3 sequence is CASSSSRRLNQPQHF. CDR3 bases: TGTGCCAGCAGTTCCTCCCGCAGGCTTAACCAGCCCCAGCATTTT.

J is TRBJ1-6 and V is TRBV9; a weak D match, TRBD1 (5 bases). From germline, CDR1 is SGDLS and CDR2 YYNGEE. This CDR3 comprises 13 residues. The germline V and J ends were trimmed by 6 bases and 7 bases, with 11 bases remaining between them. CDR3 bases: TGTGCCAGCACGTTCGGGGGAAATTCACCCCTCCACTTT. Translation: CASTFGGNSPLHF.

Only a few counts were recorded for this clonotype. The chain carries TRBV7-8 and TRBJ1-5; D gene unclear. Germline V gene data show CDR1 as SGHVS and CDR2 as FQNEAQ. The V and J ends lost 1 base and 6 bases respectively, with 7 bases between them. This CDR3 has 13 amino acids. DNA of the CDR3: TGTGCCAGCAGCTTAGATTTGGTTCAGCCCCAGCATTTT. It codes for CASSLDLVQPQHF.

This clonotype has a handful of counts. The J gene is TRBJ2-4, the V gene TRBV20-1; D is uncertain. Deletions cut 2 bases from V and 9 bases from J, with 8 bases between. The CDR3 runs 11 residues. In germline, CDR1 is DFQATT, CDR2 SNEGSKA (reference sequence). CDR3 sequence: CSARTSTIQYF. The DNA of the CDR3 is TGCAGTGCTAGAACCAGTACCATTCAGTACTTC.

In this sample, this clonotype turned up a few times. The chain joins TRBV6-5 to TRBJ1-1; 7 bases agree with TRBD1. With 3 bases clipped from V and 4 bases from J, the junction kept 2 bases outside the gene matches. Looked up from germline, CDR1 is MNHEY and CDR2 is SVGAGI. The CDR3 has 13 amino acids. Written as DNA, the CDR3 is TGTGCCAGCAGTTATCAGGGGGGCACTGAAGCTTTCTTT. It codes for CASSYQGGTEAFF.